The clone carrying this TCR beta chain was seen a single time. The data were obtained in a study of blood T cell repertoires in COVID-19. Germline trimming cut 4 bases from V and 7 bases from J; bases unmatched to any gene: 8. Germline V gives CDR1 SGHNT, CDR2 YYREEE (reference sequence). The CDR3 has 14 amino acids. Clones were read by immunoSEQ multiplex PCR, and TCRdb kept only the in-frame ones, dropping some. The sample has about 480,000 clones, nearly 90% seen once. The V call is TRBV5-4, the J call TRBJ1-2; the match to TRBD1 covers 9 bases. Sequencing used peripheral blood. This receptor was obtained from a young man with COVID-19, enrolled during active disease. CDR3 DNA: TGTGCCAGCAGCACTGAGACAGGGGGAGGTGGCTACACCTTC. Translated, it gives CASSTETGGGGYTF.